The clone carrying this T cell receptor beta chain was counted a few times. The sample originates from a study of CD8+ T cells in alopecia areata. The V end lost 2 bases, the J end lost 9 bases, and 11 bases lay between the germline ends. Germline loops: CDR1 SQVTM, CDR2 ANQGSEA. CDR3 length equals 13 residues. cDNA reverse transcribed from extracted RNA served as the sequencing template. TCRdb's table, derived via immunoSEQ multiplex PCR, lists solely in-frame clones and lacks some. The sample contains some 99,000 clones, 35% to 45% of which appear only once. The chain couples TRBV29-1 to TRBJ1-6; D gene ambiguous. The sequence was collected from a human donor with alopecia areata. The sequenced material came from CD4+ T cells sorted from blood. The CDR3 is CSVERQAGSPLHF. CDR3 nucleotide sequence: TGCAGCGTTGAAAGGCAGGCTGGTTCACCCCTCCACTTT.